This T cell receptor beta chain was recovered during a study of blood T cell repertoires in COVID-19. This CDR3 is built from 15 residues. CDR1 and CDR2 (germline): SGDLS, YYNGEE. The germline V and J ends were trimmed by 4 bases and 0 bases, with 10 bases remaining between them. This table comes from immunoSEQ multiplex PCR, and its TCRdb copy is limited to in-frame clones, with some not included. The sample carries 150,000 to 200,000 clones, roughly 90% recorded once. Specimen: PBMCs or T cells enriched from blood (not recorded which). The TCR originated in a woman aged 45-65 years who had recovered from COVID-19. V and J are TRBV9 and TRBJ1-4; no clear D. CDR3 DNA sequence: TGTGCCAGCAGCCCCTACCAGGCAACTAATGAAAAACTGTTTTTT. It translates to CASSPYQATNEKLFF.